Below, 17 T cell receptor beta chains from the same sample are listed, as sequenced in a study of cytomegalovirus exposure and HLA in healthy donors. Use of 60 Vbeta and 13 Jbeta primers characterized the PCR. The protocol was immunoSEQ multiplex PCR, while the TCRdb copy is restricted to in-frame clones and leaves out a portion. The table has 110,000 to 150,000 clones, roughly 80% seen once. The material sequenced was PBMCs. Receptor source: a woman aged 45-65 years in good health and CMV-seropositive.

This chain links TRBV23-1 with TRBJ1-6, with D unclear. TRBV23-1 carries the ORF label, with uncertain function. Trimming took 0 bases from V and 0 from J, leaving 9 bases between them. This CDR3 has 17 residues. The chain's CDR3 is CASSQSDWSSYNSPLHF. CDR3 DNA: TGCGCCAGCAGTCAATCGGACTGGAGCTCCTATAATTCACCCCTCCACTTT.

J is TRBJ2-3 and V is TRBV29-1; D is unclear. Germline CDR1 is SQVTM and CDR2 is ANQGSEA. CDR3 length equals 14 residues. V gave up 1 base and J gave up 1 base, with 9 bases separating them. The CDR3 nucleotides read TGCAGCGTTGAAGGGCCCGTTGGCACAGATACGCAGTATTTT. It yields the protein CSVEGPVGTDTQYF.

This clone was counted a single time. The chain has TRBV7-9 and TRBJ2-1; 10 nucleotides align to TRBD2. Per germline, CDR1 SEHNR and CDR2 FQNEAQ (reference sequence). Losses at the gene ends were 0 bases for V and 0 bases for J; bases not matched to a gene: 2. The length of the CDR3 is 17 residues. CDR3 in amino acids: CASSLALAGVSYNEQFF. CDR3 nucleotides: TGTGCCAGCAGCTTAGCCCTAGCGGGGGTCTCCTACAATGAGCAGTTCTTC.

For this clone: One end of the junction is discordant with germline, which a read error may explain. The V call is TRBV7-9, the J call TRBJ1-6; a possible D gene is TRBD1 (6 bases). CDR3 length equals 15 residues. Germline assignment: CDR1 SEHNR and CDR2 FQNEAQ (reference sequence). CDR3 nucleotides: TGTTCCAGCACCCAGACAGGAGTGGGTAATTCACCCCTCCACTTT. Its protein product is CSSTQTGVGNSPLHF. Variable domain in full (rest from reference TRBV7-9 and TRBJ1-6): DTGVSQNPRHKITKRGQNVTFRCDPISEHNRLYWYRQTLGQGPEFLTYFQNEAQLEKSRLLSDRFSAERPKGSFSTLEIQRTEQGDSAMYLCSSTQTGVGNSPLHFGNGTRLTVT.

The chain is built from TRBV6-5 and TRBJ2-3; the D gene is possibly TRBD2 (5 bases). This CDR3 has 15 amino acids. Germline V lookup: CDR1 MNHEY, CDR2 SVGAGI. Trimming removed 5 bases at V and 0 bases at J, with 12 bases between. This CDR3 is CASSMVSGSTDTQYF. The CDR3 nucleotides read TGTGCCAGCAGTATGGTGAGCGGAAGCACAGATACGCAGTATTTT.

This chain links TRBV7-9 with TRBJ2-7; 16 bases fit TRBD2. Germline lookup yields CDR1 SEHNR and CDR2 FQNEAQ (reference sequence). V shed 3 bases and J 7 bases; nucleotides not matched to a gene: 9. This CDR3 has 17 residues. In DNA form, the CDR3 reads TGTGCCAGCAGCTTCGTCGGGACTAGCGGGGGGGCAGAAGAGCAGTACTTC. Protein sequence: CASSFVGTSGGAEEQYF. Full variable domain (rest looked up from reference TRBV7-9 and TRBJ2-7): DTGVSQNPRHKITKRGQNVTFRCDPISEHNRLYWYRQTLGQGPEFLTYFQNEAQLEKSRLLSDRFSAERPKGSFSTLEIQRTEQGDSAMYLCASSFVGTSGGAEEQYFGPGTRLTVT.

The J gene is TRBJ1-4, the V gene TRBV14; D may be TRBD1 (5 bases). CDR3 length equals 15 residues. V dropped 5 bases and J dropped 6 bases, with 16 bases sitting between them. Germline V gene lookup returns CDR1 SGHDN and CDR2 FVKESK. For the CDR3, the DNA is TGTGCCAGCAGCGGGAGGGGAGGCGTGCATGAAAAACTGTTTTTT. Protein: CASSGRGGVHEKLFF.

The J gene is TRBJ1-5, the V gene TRBV5-4; perhaps TRBD1 as D (6 bases). CDR3 length: 15 residues. The V and J ends lost 2 bases and 3 bases respectively, with 12 bases between them. Germline loops: CDR1 SGHNT, CDR2 YYREEE (reference sequence). The CDR3 here is CASSLGGGLNQPQHF. In DNA, the CDR3 is TGTGCCAGCAGCTTAGGTGGGGGCCTCAATCAGCCCCAGCATTTT.

V usage is TRBV6-1 and J usage is TRBJ2-7; TRBD1 might be the D (6 bases). Trimming cost V 0 bases and J 4 bases, with 13 bases left between them. Germline V CDR1 and CDR2: MNHNS, SASEGT. The CDR3 totals 15 residues. The CDR3 DNA sequence: TGTGCCAGCAGTGAAGCGCCAGGGGTAGTTTACGAGCAGTACTTC. This sequence encodes CASSEAPGVVYEQYF.

The rearrangement links TRBV9 to TRBJ2-2, with TRBD2 identical over 7 bases. The germline V gene encodes CDR1 SGDLS and CDR2 YYNGEE. The J segment lost 6 bases and the V segment lost 2 bases, leaving 10 bases of the junction unmatched. CDR3 length: 16 residues. The DNA for the CDR3 is TGTGCCAGCAGCGTGGGGGGGACTCTCCAGGCCGGGGAGCTGTTTTTT. This sequence encodes CASSVGGTLQAGELFF.

This clone was counted a few times. The chain combines TRBV7-2 with TRBJ1-2; D is ambiguous. The CDR3 length is 14 residues. V was shortened by 1 base and J by 0 bases, with 6 bases between the two germline ends. CDR1 and CDR2 (germline): SGHTA, FQGNSA. Written as DNA, the CDR3 is TGTGCCAGCAGCTTAGGGCAGACTAACTATGGCTACACCTTC. This encodes CASSLGQTNYGYTF.

The CDR3 reads CASGPGTGRYEQYF. Here the CDR3 DNA reads TGTGCCAGCGGCCCGGGGACAGGGAGGTACGAGCAGTACTTC. The rearrangement joins TRBV27 to TRBJ2-7, with 9 bases that match TRBD1. The trim removed 8 bases at V and 4 bases at J, leaving 9 bases unmatched. The CDR3 length is 14 residues. CDR1 and CDR2 from the germline V gene are MNHEY and SMNVEV (reference sequence).

This clone was detected only a few times. The chain employs TRBV30 and TRBJ1-5, with a possible D match to TRBD1 (6 bases). V dropped 0 bases and J dropped 4 bases, with 10 bases sitting between them. There are 14 residues in the CDR3. The germline V gene has CDR1 GTSNPN and CDR2 SVGIG (reference sequence). The CDR3 DNA follows: TGTGCCTGGAGTGTAGGGACAACGAATCAGCCCCAGCATTTT. Its translation: CAWSVGTTNQPQHF. The full variable domain, with the rest looked up from reference TRBV30 and TRBJ1-5, is SQTIHQWPATLVQPVGSPLSLECTVEGTSNPNLYWYRQAAGRGLQLLFYSVGIGQISSEVPQNLSASRPQDRQFILSSKKLLLSDSGFYLCAWSVGTTNQPQHFGDGTRLSIL.

J is TRBJ1-3 and V is TRBV13; D call uncertain. There are 13 residues in the CDR3. Trimming removed 0 bases at V and 9 bases at J, with 9 bases between. The germline gives CDR1 PRHDT, CDR2 FYEKMQ (reference sequence). CDR3 bases: TGTGCCAGCAGCTTAGGCCTGAGCCCCACCATATATTTT. Residues: CASSLGLSPTIYF. Using reference TRBV13 and TRBJ1-3 for the parts outside the CDR3, the full variable domain is AAGVIQSPRHLIKEKRETATLKCYPIPRHDTVYWYQQGPGQDPQFLISFYEKMQSDKGSIPDRFSAQQFSDYHSELNMSSLELGDSALYFCASSLGLSPTIYFGEGSWLTVV.

The V call is TRBV28, the J call TRBJ2-7, with D tentatively TRBD1 (5 bases). Germline V gene lookup returns CDR1 MDHEN and CDR2 SYDVKM. Trimming shortened V by 3 bases and J by 6 bases, and 15 bases separated the two germline ends. The CDR3 runs to 14 residues. CDR3 region: CASSLGPLPAEQYF. The CDR3 nucleotides read TGTGCCAGCAGTTTGGGGCCCCTACCCGCCGAGCAGTACTTC.

V is TRBV11-3 and J is TRBJ2-5, with D perhaps TRBD1 (5 bases). V dropped 1 base and J dropped 2 bases, with 5 bases sitting between them. Per germline, CDR1 SGHNT and CDR2 YENEEA. The CDR3 totals 13 residues. The CDR3 DNA follows: TGTGCCAGCAGCTTAGGACAGCAAGAGACCCAGTACTTC. It specifies CASSLGQQETQYF.

This chain connects TRBV14 to TRBJ2-1; D not resolved. V was trimmed by 4 bases and J by 8 bases, leaving 12 bases between them. Germline V lookup: CDR1 SGHDN, CDR2 FVKESK. CDR3 length: 13 amino acids. The CDR3 region has the DNA TGTGCCAGCAGCCCAGAACTTGAGGATGAGCAGTTCTTC. Amino acids: CASSPELEDEQFF.